This T cell receptor (beta chain) derives from a study of blood T cell repertoires in COVID-19. Overall study: Whether acute or convalescent, the COVID-19 samples came from the United States, Italy and Spain. T cells, B-cell-depleted T cells, or PBMCs supplied cDNA or gDNA.

V trimming: 3 bases; J trimming: 0 bases; junction bases outside the gene matches: 5. This CDR3 has 15 amino acids. The germline V gene has CDR1 SGDLS and CDR2 YYNGEE. In the study's own analysis: Reference gene primers were amplified, and this amplification served to estimate nucleated cell counts. The assay was immunoSEQ multiplex PCR, and TCRdb's table has in-frame clones only and misses some. The DNA gave D and trimming, while V, J and clone size come from that table. The table includes roughly 14,000 clones, 80% detected once. This receptor was taken from a human donor in a cohort sampled during active COVID-19. What was sequenced was peripheral blood. The rearrangement links TRBV9 to TRBJ1-1, with 7 nucleotides matching TRBD1. In DNA form, the CDR3 reads TGTGCCAGCAGCGCAGGGGGGCAAATGAACACTGAAGCTTTCTTT. It specifies CASSAGGQMNTEAFF. The complete variable domain, with remaining parts taken from reference TRBV9 and TRBJ1-1, reads DSGVTQTPKHLITATGQRVTLRCSPRSGDLSVYWYQQSLDQGLQFLIQYYNGEERAKGNILERFSAQQFPDLHSELNLSSLELGDSALYFCASSAGGQMNTEAFFGQGTRLTVV.